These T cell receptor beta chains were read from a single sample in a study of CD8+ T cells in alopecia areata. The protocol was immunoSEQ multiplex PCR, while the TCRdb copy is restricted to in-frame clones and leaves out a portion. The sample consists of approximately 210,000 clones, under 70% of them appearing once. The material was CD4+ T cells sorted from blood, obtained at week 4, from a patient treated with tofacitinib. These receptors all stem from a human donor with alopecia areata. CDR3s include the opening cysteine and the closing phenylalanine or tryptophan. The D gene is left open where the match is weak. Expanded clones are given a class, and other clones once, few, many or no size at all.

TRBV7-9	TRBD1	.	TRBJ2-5	TGTGCCAGCAGCCCTAAGGGGGCGCAAGAGACCCAGTACTTC	CASSPKGAQETQYF
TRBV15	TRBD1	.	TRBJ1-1	TGTGCCACCAGCAGAGATAGGGAGGACAGGGGTTTCTTT	CATSRDREDRGFF
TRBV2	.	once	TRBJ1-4	TGTGCCAGCAGTCCAGGCTATGAAAAACTGTTTTTT	CASSPGYEKLFF
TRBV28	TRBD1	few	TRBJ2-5	TGTGCCAGCAGTCGCGGGACAGGAAAAGAGACCCAGTACTTC	CASSRGTGKETQYF
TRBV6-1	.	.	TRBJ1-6	TGTGCCAGCAGTGAACAGGTGGATTCACCCCTCCACTTT	CASSEQVDSPLHF
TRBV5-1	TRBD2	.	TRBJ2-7	TGCGCCAGCAGTCGTCCCGGGACTAGCGGCTCCTACGAGCAGTACTTC	CASSRPGTSGSYEQYF
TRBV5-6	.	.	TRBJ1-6	TGTGCCAGCAGCTTTAATGTCTATTCACCCCTCCACTTT	CASSFNVYSPLHF
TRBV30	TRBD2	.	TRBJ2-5	TGTGCCTGTACTCTAGCGGGGGCGGGGGAGACCCAGTACTTC	CACTLAGAGETQYF
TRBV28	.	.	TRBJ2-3	TGTGCCAGCAGCCCCCGAGGTACGCAGTATTTT	CASSPRGTQYF
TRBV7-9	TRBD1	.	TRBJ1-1	TGTGCCAGCAGCCCCCGACAGGGGGGCACTGAAGCTTTCTTT	CASSPRQGGTEAFF
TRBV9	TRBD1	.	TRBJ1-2	TGTGCCAGCAGCGTAGAGGCAGGGGGCATTTATGGCTACACCTTC	CASSVEAGGIYGYTF
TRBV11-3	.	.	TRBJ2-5	TGTGCCAGCAGCCGGACACGCCAAGAGACCCAGTACTTC	CASSRTRQETQYF
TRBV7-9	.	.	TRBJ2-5	TGTGCCAGCAGCTTAGACGGGGTGGAAGAGACCCAGTACTTC	CASSLDGVEETQYF
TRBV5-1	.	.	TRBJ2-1	TGCGCCAGCAGCCAGCAAGTCGTGGGGCCGACCTACAATGAGCAGTTCTTC	CASSQQVVGPTYNEQFF